This passage covers 18 T cell receptor beta chains from one sample sequenced in a study of blood T cell repertoires in COVID-19. The protocol was immunoSEQ multiplex PCR, while the TCRdb copy is restricted to in-frame clones and leaves out a portion. The sample carries about 370,000 clones, roughly 90% recorded once. The sequenced sample consisted of peripheral blood. The receptors were sampled from a woman aged 25 to 45 with COVID-19, enrolled during active disease.

This chain links TRBV28 with TRBJ1-4, with D maybe TRBD1 (6 bases). V gave up 6 bases and J gave up 5 bases, with 13 bases separating them. Germline CDR1 is MDHEN and CDR2 is SYDVKM. This CDR3 is 14 amino acids long. In nucleotides, the CDR3 is TGTGCCAGCAGCTCGACAGGTTTCAATGAAAAACTGTTTTTT. Its protein product is CASSSTGFNEKLFF.

The chain employs TRBV5-4 and TRBJ2-7; the D gene is possibly TRBD2 (6 bases). Germline values: CDR1 SGHNT, CDR2 YYREEE (reference sequence). Trimming removed 3 bases at V and 7 bases at J, with 17 bases between. This CDR3 is built from 14 residues. In DNA, the CDR3 is TGTGCCAGCAGCTCGGACCGTGCGGGGAGGGAGCAGTACTTC. Translated: CASSSDRAGREQYF.

This clone was recorded only once. This sequence joins TRBV30 and TRBJ1-4; D is ambiguous. The CDR3 has 15 amino acids. V was pared by 0 bases and J by 6 bases, with 14 bases between. CDR1 and CDR2 from the germline V gene are GTSNPN and SVGIG (reference sequence). The CDR3: CAWSVGALGDEKLFF. CDR3 nucleotide sequence: TGTGCCTGGAGTGTAGGCGCGCTTGGAGATGAAAAACTGTTTTTT.

This rearrangement joins TRBV4-1 to TRBJ1-1, with D unresolved. Looked up from germline, CDR1 is MGHRA and CDR2 is YSYEKL. The CDR3 covers 18 residues. Trimming took off 0 bases at V and 1 base at J, with 18 bases between the two ends. CDR3 region: CASSQDFIGVRPNTEAFF. The CDR3 DNA sequence: TGCGCCAGCAGCCAAGATTTTATTGGAGTGAGGCCGAACACTGAAGCTTTCTTT.

The chain combines TRBV20-1 with TRBJ1-2; possibly TRBD1 for D (5 bases). Trimming pared 3 bases from V and 4 bases from J, leaving 12 bases between. CDR3 length equals 13 residues. Germline-derived CDR1 and CDR2 are DFQATT and SNEGSKA (reference sequence). Here the CDR3 reads CSASYGGGYGYTF. The DNA of the CDR3 is TGCAGTGCTAGTTACGGGGGAGGCTATGGCTACACCTTC.

This chain links TRBV10-1 with TRBJ2-5; a possible D gene is TRBD2 (6 bases). The CDR3 length is 16 residues. Germline CDR1 reads WNHNN; CDR2 reads SYGVQD (reference sequence). The V and J ends lost 5 bases and 2 bases respectively, with 18 bases between them. In nucleotides, the CDR3 is TGCGCCAGCAGTACGGTCCAGGGAGGTATACAAGAGACCCAGTACTTC. Translated: CASSTVQGGIQETQYF.

The chain carries TRBV6-2 or TRBV6-3 and TRBJ1-5; D call uncertain. The CDR3 covers 17 residues. Trimming removed 6 bases at V and 0 bases at J, with 18 bases between. CDR1 is MNHEY, CDR2 SVGEGT, per germline. The CDR3 DNA follows: TGTGCCAGCAGCATTCCTGTGGGCGCGTATAGCAATCAGCCCCAGCATTTT. It encodes CASSIPVGAYSNQPQHF.

The rearrangement uses TRBV12-5 and TRBJ2-3, with 7 bases lining up with TRBD1. J was trimmed by 2 bases and V by 5 bases; bases with no gene match: 7. This CDR3 comprises 15 residues. Germline V gene sequence: CDR1 LGHNT, CDR2 FRNRAP. The CDR3 DNA is TGTGCTAGTGGTCAACGGACAGGAAACACAGATACGCAGTATTTT. Its translation is CASGQRTGNTDTQYF. Looking up the rest from reference TRBV12-5 and TRBJ2-3 gives the full variable domain: DARVTQTPRHKVTEMGQEVTMRCQPILGHNTVFWYRQTMMQGLELLAYFRNRAPLDDSGMPKDRFSAEMPDATLATLKIQPSEPRDSAVYFCASGQRTGNTDTQYFGPGTRLTVL.

CDR3 coding DNA: TGTGCCAGCAGCGACAGCATTATCTGGAACACTGAAGCTTTCTTT. Translation gives CASSDSIIWNTEAFF. This chain joins TRBV7-9 and TRBJ1-1, with a possible D match to TRBD1 (5 bases). The germline V gene encodes CDR1 SEHNR and CDR2 FQNEAQ (reference sequence). Trimming shortened V by 5 bases and J by 1 base, and 14 bases separated the two germline ends. The length of the CDR3 is 15 residues.

This rearrangement joins TRBV28 to TRBJ2-5; 11 bases are a match to TRBD2. This CDR3 contains 15 residues. Germline V CDR1 and CDR2: MDHEN, SYDVKM. V trimming: 5 bases; J trimming: 3 bases; junction bases outside the gene matches: 5. The CDR3, as DNA: TGTGCCAGCAGTCCTCCGGGACTAGCGGAAGAGACCCAGTACTTC. This sequence encodes CASSPPGLAEETQYF.

The chain joins TRBV19 to TRBJ1-2; 8 nucleotides agree with TRBD1. Germline CDR1 is LNHDA and CDR2 is SQIVND (reference sequence). With V trimmed by 4 bases and J by 8 bases, 9 bases remained unmatched. The CDR3 is 14 amino acids. CDR3 residues: CASSKQGGLRGYTF. Written as DNA, the CDR3 is TGTGCCAGTAGTAAACAGGGGGGTCTGAGGGGCTACACCTTC. Filled out from reference TRBV19 and TRBJ1-2, the complete variable domain reads DGGITQSPKYLFRKEGQNVTLSCEQNLNHDAMYWYRQDPGQGLRLIYYSQIVNDFQKGDIAEGYSVSREKKESFPLTVTSAQKNPTAFYLCASSKQGGLRGYTFGSGTRLTVV.

The chain uses TRBV20-1 and TRBJ2-7; TRBD2 might be the D (6 bases). CDR1 and CDR2 (germline): DFQATT, SNEGSKA (reference sequence). The CDR3 loop spans 11 amino acids. The V gene lost 3 bases and the J gene lost 7 bases, with 10 bases spanning the gap. The CDR3 sequence: CSASGRGEQYV. The DNA for the CDR3 is TGCAGTGCTAGCGGGAGAGGAGAGCAGTACGTC.

The chain employs TRBV7-2 and TRBJ2-1; D gene unclear. V shed 1 base and J shed 0 bases, with 10 bases lying between them. The V gene's germline CDR1 is SGHTA and CDR2 FQGNSA. This CDR3 is 16 amino acids long. The CDR3 DNA is TGTGCCAGCAGCTTAGATGGCTCAAGCTCCTACAATGAGCAGTTCTTC. The encoded protein is CASSLDGSSSYNEQFF.

The chain has TRBV19 and TRBJ1-5; 7 bases match TRBD1. The CDR3 runs 16 residues. In germline, CDR1 is LNHDA, CDR2 SQIVND (reference sequence). V lost 2 bases, J lost 0 bases, and 4 bases stayed unmatched. CDR3 in DNA: TGTGCCAGTAGTATACCGACAGGGTATAGCAATCAGCCCCAGCATTTT. This sequence encodes CASSIPTGYSNQPQHF.

V and J are TRBV6-2 or TRBV6-3 and TRBJ2-7, with 7 bases aligning to TRBD1. Germline V gene lookup returns CDR1 MNHEY and CDR2 SVGEGT. The CDR3 runs to 15 residues. The junction had 8 bases not matched to a gene; V was cut back by 6 bases and J by 0 bases. DNA for the CDR3: TGTGCCAGCAGCCTGCGAGGGGGCAGCTCCTACGAGCAGTACTTC. Translating it yields CASSLRGGSSYEQYF.

The J gene is TRBJ1-2, the V gene TRBV27; tentative D call: TRBD1 (5 bases). V lost 6 bases, J lost 2 bases, and 10 bases lay in between. The CDR3 runs to 13 residues. Germline V lookup: CDR1 MNHEY, CDR2 SMNVEV (reference sequence). CDR3 residues: CASSWQGNYGYTF. CDR3 DNA: TGTGCCAGCAGCTGGCAGGGAAACTATGGCTACACCTTC.

The chain links TRBV20-1 to TRBJ2-3; the match to TRBD2 covers 8 bases. The CDR3 totals 18 residues. With 3 bases clipped from V and 3 bases from J, the junction kept 17 bases outside the gene matches. Germline CDR1 and CDR2: DFQATT and SNEGSKA (reference sequence). The CDR3 spells CSASGLLAGNEGTDTQYF. CDR3 nucleotide sequence: TGCAGTGCTAGTGGTCTCCTAGCGGGTAATGAGGGGACAGATACGCAGTATTTT.

V gene TRBV6-5 combines with J gene TRBJ1-2; D unresolved. This CDR3 spans 13 amino acids. Trimming pared 0 bases from V and 5 bases from J, leaving 7 bases between. Germline V lookup: CDR1 MNHEY, CDR2 SVGAGI. CDR3 nucleotide sequence: TGTGCCAGCAGTTACTCGTACGGGTATGGCTACACCTTC. Protein: CASSYSYGYGYTF.